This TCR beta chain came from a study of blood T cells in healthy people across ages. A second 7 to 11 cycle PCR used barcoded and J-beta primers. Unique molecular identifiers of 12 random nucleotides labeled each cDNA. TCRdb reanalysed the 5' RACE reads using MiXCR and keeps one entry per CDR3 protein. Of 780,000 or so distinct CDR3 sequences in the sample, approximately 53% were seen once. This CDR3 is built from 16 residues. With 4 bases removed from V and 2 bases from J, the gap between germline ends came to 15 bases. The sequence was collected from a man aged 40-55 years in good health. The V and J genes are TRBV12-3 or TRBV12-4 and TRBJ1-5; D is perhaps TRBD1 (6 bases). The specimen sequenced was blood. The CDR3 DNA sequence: TGTGCCAGCAGTTGGATCAGGGGACTGGGCAATCAGCCCCAGCATTTT. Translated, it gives CASSWIRGLGNQPQHF.